Each of the 14 T cell receptor beta chains below was sequenced from the same sample in a study of control samples from healthy donors and cancer patients. The method was immunoSEQ multiplex PCR; TCRdb's version includes in-frame clones alone and lacks a portion of them. This sample has under 450,000 clones, with 75% to 95% found just once. Sequenced sample: PBMCs. These receptors were obtained from a man aged 35 to 55 with head and neck cancer.

The chain links TRBV3-1 (or the pseudogene TRBV3-2) to TRBJ2-7; 9 nucleotides line up with TRBD2. Germline V gene lookup returns CDR1 LGHDT and CDR2 YNNKEL (reference sequence). V shed 2 bases and J 2 bases; nucleotides not matched to a gene: 31. CDR3 length: 24 amino acids. CDR3 nucleotides: TGTGCCAGCAGCCAATTTGTGTGGGAACCACTAGCGGGTTCCCCCAGAAGAGGCCCCTACGAGCAGTACTTC. Its protein product is CASSQFVWEPLAGSPRRGPYEQYF.

This chain joins TRBV2 and TRBJ1-2, with 9 bases identical to TRBD1. The CDR3 contains 14 residues. Germline V gene data show CDR1 as SNHLY and CDR2 as FYNNEI. V shed 1 base, J shed 5 bases, and the junction held 2 bases outside the gene matches. CDR3 sequence: CASSEEDRGYGYTF. The CDR3 bases are TGTGCCAGCAGTGAAGAGGACAGGGGATATGGCTACACCTTC.

V and J are TRBV15 and TRBJ1-1; no reliable D call. The V gene lost 7 bases and the J gene lost 3 bases, with 15 bases spanning the gap. Germline lookup yields CDR1 LNHNV and CDR2 YYDKDF (reference sequence). This CDR3 is 14 amino acids long. The CDR3 spells CATTGMALDTEAFF. DNA of the CDR3: TGTGCCACCACCGGGATGGCACTGGACACTGAAGCTTTCTTT. The variable domain in full, completed from reference TRBV15 and TRBJ1-1, reads DAMVIQNPRYQVTQFGKPVTLSCSQTLNHNVMYWYQQKSSQAPKLLFHYYDKDFNNEADTPDNFQSRRPNTSFCFLDIRSPGLGDTAMYLCATTGMALDTEAFFGQGTRLTVV.

J is TRBJ1-3 and V is TRBV30; 10 nucleotides agree with TRBD1. V was pared by 8 bases and J by 4 bases, with 2 bases of the junction left unmatched. CDR3 size: 12 residues. Germline loops: CDR1 GTSNPN, CDR2 SVGIG (reference sequence). This chain's CDR3 is CAGTGVGNTIYF. In nucleotides, the CDR3 is TGTGCCGGGACAGGGGTCGGAAACACCATATATTTT.

The rearrangement joins TRBV28 to TRBJ1-5; D is unresolved. The germline V gene encodes CDR1 MDHEN and CDR2 SYDVKM. V was shortened by 6 bases and J by 0 bases, with 9 bases between the two germline ends. CDR3 length: 14 amino acids. The CDR3 region is CASSPRFSNQPQHF. Here the CDR3 DNA reads TGTGCCAGCAGCCCCCGGTTTAGCAATCAGCCCCAGCATTTT.

V and J are TRBV28 and TRBJ1-6; no firm D call. V lost 3 bases and J lost 5, with 11 bases in between. CDR3 length: 15 residues. The germline gives CDR1 MDHEN, CDR2 SYDVKM. CDR3 in amino acids: CASSFLTANNSPLHF. CDR3 nucleotides: TGTGCCAGCAGTTTTTTGACCGCAAATAATTCACCCCTCCACTTT. The full variable domain, in which reference TRBV28 and TRBJ1-6 provide the parts outside the CDR3, is DVKVTQSSRYLVKRTGEKVFLECVQDMDHENMFWYRQDPGLGLRLIYFSYDVKMKEKGDIPEGYSVSREKKERFSLILESASTNQTSMYLCASSFLTANNSPLHFGNGTRLTVT.

This chain connects TRBV9 to TRBJ2-1, with TRBD2 matching over 14 bases. With V trimmed by 4 bases and J by 11 bases, 8 bases remained unmatched. CDR1 and CDR2 (germline): SGDLS, YYNGEE. The CDR3 sequence is 15 residues long. As DNA, the CDR3 is TGTGCCAGCAGCCCAAGGACTAGCGGGAGGCCCCAGCAGTTCTTC. It codes for CASSPRTSGRPQQFF.

The chain uses TRBV7-8 and TRBJ2-7, with TRBD2 as a possible D gene (7 bases). CDR1 and CDR2 from the germline V gene are SGHVS and FQNEAQ. The CDR3 spans 14 residues. Trimming left V 5 bases short and J 2 bases short, with 13 bases between. The DNA of the CDR3 is TGTGCCAGCAGCCAGGTGGGGGGGCCCTACGAGCAGTACTTC. It yields the protein CASSQVGGPYEQYF. Filled out from reference TRBV7-8 and TRBJ2-7, the complete variable domain reads GAGVSQSPRYKVAKRGQDVALRCDPISGHVSLFWYQQALGQGPEFLTYFQNEAQLDKSGLPSDRFFAERPEGSVSTLKIQRTQQEDSAVYLCASSQVGGPYEQYFGPGTRLTVT.

V is TRBV2 and J is TRBJ2-6, with D perhaps matching TRBD1 or TRBD2 (5 bases each). The ends were cut back, 5 bases at V and 2 bases at J, with 13 bases in the middle. Germline assignment: CDR1 SNHLY and CDR2 FYNNEI. The CDR3 runs 16 residues. The CDR3: CASSPGDGAGANVLTF. The CDR3 bases are TGTGCCAGCAGTCCTGGGGACGGAGCTGGGGCCAACGTCCTGACTTTC.

The V gene is TRBV11-2, the J gene TRBJ1-4, with TRBD1 as a possible D gene (5 bases). Germline V gene sequence: CDR1 SGHAT, CDR2 FQNNGV. Trimming cost V 5 bases and J 4 bases, with 11 bases left between them. The CDR3 totals 14 residues. The CDR3 loop is CASSGGRINEKLFF. The CDR3 coding sequence is TGTGCCAGCAGCGGGGGACGGATTAATGAAAAACTGTTTTTT.

The V call is TRBV10-3, the J call TRBJ2-7, with 7 bases lining up with TRBD2. The junction had 11 bases not matched to a gene; V was cut back by 0 bases and J by 6 bases. CDR1 is ENHRY, CDR2 SYGVKD, per germline. The CDR3 loop spans 16 amino acids. CDR3 loop: CAISESKGLVATEQYF. The CDR3 DNA reads TGTGCCATCAGTGAGTCGAAAGGACTAGTCGCTACCGAGCAGTACTTC.

The chain links TRBV7-8 to TRBJ2-5; perhaps D is TRBD1 or TRBD2 (7 bases each). The ends were cut back, 0 bases at V and 4 bases at J, with 12 bases in the middle. The CDR3 covers 15 residues. Germline CDR1 is SGHVS and CDR2 is FQNEAQ. The DNA for the CDR3 is TGTGCCAGCAGCTTAGCTACAGGGGAGGGAGAGACCCAGTACTTC. It specifies CASSLATGEGETQYF.

The chain joins TRBV5-4 to TRBJ1-1, with D maybe TRBD1 (6 bases). Deletions cut 4 bases from V and 0 bases from J, with 13 bases between. Germline V lookup: CDR1 SGHNT, CDR2 YYREEE (reference sequence). The CDR3 runs to 15 residues. DNA for the CDR3: TGTGCCAGCAGCCAGGGGAACGGAATGAACACTGAAGCTTTCTTT. Translation gives CASSQGNGMNTEAFF. The full variable domain, completed using reference TRBV5-4 and TRBJ1-1, is ETGVTQSPTHLIKTRGQQVTLRCSSQSGHNTVSWYQQALGQGPQFIFQYYREEENGRGNFPPRFSGLQFPNYSSELNVNALELDDSALYLCASSQGNGMNTEAFFGQGTRLTVV.

As DNA, the CDR3 is TGTGCCACCAGCAGAGAAACTCTATCCAGGGTGACGAACACTGAAGCTTTCTTT. The encoded protein is CATSRETLSRVTNTEAFF. This sequence joins TRBV15 and TRBJ1-1; a possible D gene is TRBD1 (5 bases). V lost 0 bases, J lost 1 base, and 18 bases lay in between. This CDR3 has 18 residues. Per the germline V gene, CDR1 is LNHNV and CDR2 is YYDKDF (reference sequence).